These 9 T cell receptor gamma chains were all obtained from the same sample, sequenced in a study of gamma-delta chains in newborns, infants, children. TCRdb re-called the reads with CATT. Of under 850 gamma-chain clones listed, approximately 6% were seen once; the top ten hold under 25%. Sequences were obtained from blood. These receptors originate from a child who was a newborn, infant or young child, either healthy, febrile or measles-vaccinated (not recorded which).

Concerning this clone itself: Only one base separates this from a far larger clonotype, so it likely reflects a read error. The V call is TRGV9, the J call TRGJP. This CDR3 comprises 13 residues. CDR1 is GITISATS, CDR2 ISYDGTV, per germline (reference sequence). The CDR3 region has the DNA TGTGCCTTGTGGGTGTTGGGCAAAAAAATCAGGGTATTT. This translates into CALWVLGKKIRVF.

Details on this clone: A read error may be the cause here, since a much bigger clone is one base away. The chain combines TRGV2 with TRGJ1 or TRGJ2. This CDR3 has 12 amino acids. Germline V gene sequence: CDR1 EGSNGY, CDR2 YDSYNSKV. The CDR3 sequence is CATWDEQYRKLF. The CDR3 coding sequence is TGTGCCACCTGGGACGAACAGTATAGGAAACTCTTT.

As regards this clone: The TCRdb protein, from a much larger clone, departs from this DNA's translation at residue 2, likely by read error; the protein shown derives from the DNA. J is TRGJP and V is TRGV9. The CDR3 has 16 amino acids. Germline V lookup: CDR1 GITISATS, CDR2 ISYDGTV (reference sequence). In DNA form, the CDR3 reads TGTACCTTGTGGGAGGTGCAAGAGTTGGGCAAAAAAATCAAGGTATTT. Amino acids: CTLWEVQELGKKIKVF.

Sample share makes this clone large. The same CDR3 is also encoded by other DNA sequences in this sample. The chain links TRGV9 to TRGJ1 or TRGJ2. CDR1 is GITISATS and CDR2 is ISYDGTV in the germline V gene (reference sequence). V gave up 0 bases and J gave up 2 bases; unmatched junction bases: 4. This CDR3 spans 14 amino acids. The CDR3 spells CALWEVLDYYKKLF. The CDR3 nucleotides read TGTGCCTTGTGGGAGGTGCTGGATTATTATAAGAAACTCTTT.

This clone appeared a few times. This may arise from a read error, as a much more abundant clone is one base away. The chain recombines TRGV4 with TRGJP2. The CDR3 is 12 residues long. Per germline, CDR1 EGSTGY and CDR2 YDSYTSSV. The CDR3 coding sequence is TGTGCCACCTGGGATGGAGATTGGGTCAAGACGTTT. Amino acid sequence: CATWDGDWVKTF.

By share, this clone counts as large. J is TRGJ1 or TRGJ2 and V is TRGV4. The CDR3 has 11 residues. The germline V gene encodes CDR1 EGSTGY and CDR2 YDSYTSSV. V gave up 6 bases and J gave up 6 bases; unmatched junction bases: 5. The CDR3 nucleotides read TGTGCCACCTGGATGGGTTATAAGAAACTCTTT. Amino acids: CATWMGYKKLF.

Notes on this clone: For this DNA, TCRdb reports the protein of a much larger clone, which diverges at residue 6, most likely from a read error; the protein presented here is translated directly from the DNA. In DNA, the CDR3 is TGTGCCTTGTGGGAGGCGAACGAGTTGGGCAAAAAAATCAAGGTATTT. This translates into CALWEANELGKKIKVF. The chain employs TRGV9 and TRGJP. Germline V gene lookup returns CDR1 GITISATS and CDR2 ISYDGTV (reference sequence). The CDR3 has 16 amino acids. Losses at the gene ends were 2 bases for V and 7 bases for J; bases not matched to a gene: 5.

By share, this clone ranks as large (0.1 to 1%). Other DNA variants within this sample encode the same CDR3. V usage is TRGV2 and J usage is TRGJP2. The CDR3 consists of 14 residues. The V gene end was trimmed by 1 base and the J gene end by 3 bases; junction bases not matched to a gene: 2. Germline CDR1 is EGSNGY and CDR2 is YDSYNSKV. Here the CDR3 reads CATWDGRSDWIKTF. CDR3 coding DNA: TGTGCCACCTGGGACGGACGTAGTGATTGGATCAAGACGTTT.

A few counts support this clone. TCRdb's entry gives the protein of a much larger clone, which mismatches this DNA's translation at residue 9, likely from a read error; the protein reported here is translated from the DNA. The CDR3: CALWEVQEWGKKIKVF. In nucleotides, the CDR3 is TGTGCCTTGTGGGAGGTGCAAGAGTGGGGCAAAAAAATCAAGGTATTT. This chain connects TRGV9 to TRGJP. The CDR3 extends over 16 amino acids. Germline V gene data show CDR1 as GITISATS and CDR2 as ISYDGTV (reference sequence).